This entry lists 15 T cell receptor beta chains sequenced from one sample in a study of graft-versus-host responses after intestinal transplantation. Their antigens remain unidentified. Clones were read by immunoSEQ multiplex PCR, and TCRdb kept only the in-frame ones, dropping some. Found here are around 110,000 clones, just under 95% of them singletons; the top ten hold 0.9% to 1.5%. Sequencing used unstimulated CD8+ T cells sorted from spleen or lymph node cells, obtained before transplant. The receptors here all came from a human donor who was the organ donor for an intestinal transplant.

This chain connects TRBV6-1 to TRBJ2-7; 8 positions match TRBD2. The V and J ends lost 3 bases and 1 base, in that order; junction bases with no gene match: 11. CDR1 is MNHNS and CDR2 is SASEGT in the germline V gene. The CDR3 is 17 residues long. Here the CDR3 reads CASSDWVTSGLSYEQYF. The CDR3, as DNA: TGTGCCAGCAGTGACTGGGTAACTAGCGGACTATCCTACGAGCAGTACTTC.

The CDR3 here is CASSPQRGAYEQYF. The DNA of the CDR3 is TGTGCCAGTAGTCCACAGCGGGGGGCCTACGAGCAGTACTTC. The chain recombines TRBV19 with TRBJ2-5; TRBD2 matches 9 bases. TRBJ2-7 matches the DNA end more closely, so the J call is doubtful. Germline V gene sequence: CDR1 LNHDA, CDR2 SQIVND (reference sequence). This CDR3 spans 14 amino acids.

The V gene is TRBV12-2, the J gene TRBJ2-3; the DNA was not compared with TRBD2, the D call given in the table. TRBV12-2 is classified as a pseudogene. The CDR3 contains 15 residues. The DNA for the CDR3 is TGTGCAAGTCGCCACGGGGCGGGAGGGAGGGATACGCAGTATTTT. It encodes CASRHGAGGRDTQYF.

V usage is TRBV2 and J usage is TRBJ1-5, with D hard to call. The CDR3 is made up of 15 amino acids. The germline V gene encodes CDR1 SNHLY and CDR2 FYNNEI. Trimming shortened V by 2 bases and J by 1 base, and 9 bases separated the two germline ends. The chain's CDR3 is CASSEFGPSNQPQHF. The CDR3 DNA reads TGTGCCAGCAGTGAATTCGGCCCAAGCAATCAGCCCCAGCATTTT.

The chain recombines TRBV5-6 with TRBJ1-5; tentative D call: TRBD1 (5 bases). CDR1 and CDR2 (germline): SGHDT, YYEEEE. This CDR3 comprises 15 residues. V was cut by 2 bases and J by 0 bases, with 9 bases left in between. CDR3 in amino acids: CASSLRTYSNQPQHF. The CDR3 DNA sequence: TGTGCCAGCAGCTTAAGGACATATAGCAATCAGCCCCAGCATTTT.

The rearrangement joins TRBV4-1 to TRBJ2-7; no firm D call. Trimming cost V 3 bases and J 0 bases, with 6 bases left between them. The CDR3 extends over 13 amino acids. Germline V gene sequence: CDR1 MGHRA, CDR2 YSYEKL. The CDR3 DNA reads as TGCGCCAGCAGCCACAGAACCTCCTACGAGCAGTACTTC. As protein: CASSHRTSYEQYF.

The genes are TRBV6-5 and TRBJ2-3; no reliable D call. Germline values: CDR1 MNHEY, CDR2 SVGAGI. This CDR3 region has 16 residues. Trimming removed 2 bases from V and 2 bases from J, with 14 bases in between. DNA of the CDR3: TGTGCCAGCAGTTACATGGGGTCCCTCCCCACAGATACGCAGTATTTT. It specifies CASSYMGSLPTDTQYF.

The chain combines TRBV7-8 with TRBJ2-7, with TRBD2 identical over 7 bases. The CDR3 runs to 15 residues. Germline lookup yields CDR1 SGHVS and CDR2 FQNEAQ. V dropped 1 base and J dropped 3; count of bases not matched to a gene: 6. This CDR3 is CASSLVEGLYYEQYF. DNA for the CDR3: TGTGCCAGCAGCTTAGTCGAGGGACTATACTACGAGCAGTACTTC. Using reference TRBV7-8 and TRBJ2-7 for the parts outside the CDR3, the full variable domain is GAGVSQSPRYKVAKRGQDVALRCDPISGHVSLFWYQQALGQGPEFLTYFQNEAQLDKSGLPSDRFFAERPEGSVSTLKIQRTQQEDSAVYLCASSLVEGLYYEQYFGPGTRLTVT.

This chain links TRBV14 with TRBJ1-6; tentatively, D is TRBD1 (6 bases). The CDR3 spans 15 residues. The V end was cut by 3 bases, the J end by 6 bases, with 12 bases between. Germline V gene lookup returns CDR1 SGHDN and CDR2 FVKESK. This CDR3 is CASSQEPGVNSPLHF. As DNA, the CDR3 is TGTGCCAGCAGCCAGGAGCCAGGGGTTAATTCACCCCTCCACTTT. Together with reference TRBV14 and TRBJ1-6, the CDR3 gives the full variable domain: EAGVTQFPSHSVIEKGQTVTLRCDPISGHDNLYWYRRVMGKEIKFLLHFVKESKQDESGMPNNRFLAERTGGTYSTLKVQPAELEDSGVYFCASSQEPGVNSPLHFGNGTRLTVT.

V is TRBV12-5 and J is TRBJ2-1; 7 nucleotides match TRBD2. The CDR3 sequence is 13 residues long. J gave up 9 bases and V 10 bases, and 12 bases lay outside the gene matches. Germline CDR1 and CDR2: LGHNT and FRNRAP. CDR3 loop: CATSAAGRGEQFF. CDR3 sequence (DNA): TGTGCTACCTCCGCGGCAGGGAGGGGTGAGCAGTTCTTC.

This clone was counted a single time. The chain couples TRBV29-1 to TRBJ2-3; D call uncertain. The V gene lost 2 bases and the J gene lost 1 base, with 4 bases spanning the gap. CDR1 and CDR2 (germline): SQVTM, ANQGSEA. The CDR3 contains 12 residues. The chain's CDR3 is CSVEQGTDTQYF. CDR3 nucleotides: TGCAGCGTTGAACAGGGCACAGATACGCAGTATTTT.

The chain has TRBV6-1 and TRBJ2-1, with D unresolved. The V gene's germline CDR1 is MNHNS and CDR2 SASEGT. This CDR3 has 17 residues. The V end was cut by 1 base, the J end by 2 bases, with 15 bases between. CDR3 bases: TGTGCCAGCAGTGAAGTAGGTTGGCAAAGGGCCTACAATGAGCAGTTCTTC. The encoded protein is CASSEVGWQRAYNEQFF.

V and J are TRBV2 and TRBJ2-7; no reliable D call. The CDR3 length is 14 residues. Per the germline V gene, CDR1 is SNHLY and CDR2 is FYNNEI. The V end lost 2 bases, the J end lost 2 bases, and 10 bases lay between the germline ends. CDR3 nucleotide sequence: TGTGCCAGCAGTGAAATTCACTCTCCCTACGAGCAGTACTTC. Translating it yields CASSEIHSPYEQYF. The full variable domain, with the rest looked up from reference TRBV2 and TRBJ2-7, is EPEVTQTPSHQVTQMGQEVILRCVPISNHLYFYWYRQILGQKVEFLVSFYNNEISEKSEIFDDQFSVERPDGSNFTLKIRSTKLEDSAMYFCASSEIHSPYEQYFGPGTRLTVT.

This chain joins TRBV28 and TRBJ1-5; TRBD1 aligns across 7 bases. The length of the CDR3 is 14 residues. The V gene's germline CDR1 is MDHEN and CDR2 SYDVKM. J lost 5 bases, V lost 5 bases, and 6 bases had no gene match. The CDR3: CASSPHRGDQPQHF. The CDR3 DNA follows: TGTGCCAGCAGTCCGCACAGGGGAGATCAGCCCCAGCATTTT. Looking up the rest from reference TRBV28 and TRBJ1-5 gives the full variable domain: DVKVTQSSRYLVKRTGEKVFLECVQDMDHENMFWYRQDPGLGLRLIYFSYDVKMKEKGDIPEGYSVSREKKERFSLILESASTNQTSMYLCASSPHRGDQPQHFGDGTRLSIL.

The J gene is TRBJ2-5, the V gene TRBV27; no definite D call. From germline, CDR1 is MNHEY and CDR2 SMNVEV (reference sequence). The CDR3 is 14 amino acids. The V end was cut by 2 bases, the J end by 0 bases, with 7 bases between. CDR3 protein: CASSLGQYQETQYF. For the CDR3, the DNA is TGTGCCAGCAGTTTAGGGCAGTACCAAGAGACCCAGTACTTC.